A selection of T cell receptor beta chains follows, all from one sample in a study of blood T cells in healthy people across ages. In TCRdb, the 5' RACE reads were re-called with MiXCR into one record per CDR3 protein. Here the sample spans some 1.4 million distinct CDR3 sequences, about 40% being singletons. Sequences were obtained from blood. Receptor source: a woman aged 18-29 years in good health. CDR3s include the opening cysteine and the closing phenylalanine or tryptophan. D genes are given only for firm matches. Clone size is stated in some rows and not others, as once, few, many or a class when expanded.

v_call	j_call	d_call	clone_size	cdr3_aa	cdr3_nt
TRBV6-1	TRBJ2-1	.	few	CASSARGAGGEDEQFF	TGTGCCAGCAGTGCTAGGGGGGCAGGGGGGGAAGATGAGCAGTTCTTC
TRBV24-1	TRBJ1-1	.	.	CATSDHRSGGTEAFF	TGTGCCACCAGTGATCACAGGTCTGGGGGCACTGAAGCTTTCTTT
TRBV5-1	TRBJ2-5	.	.	CAGRHGTDKETQYF	TGCGCCGGCAGACACGGGACGGATAAAGAGACCCAGTACTTC
TRBV20-1	TRBJ1-4	TRBD1	many	CSASFGTGFEKLFF	TGCAGTGCCAGCTTCGGGACAGGGTTTGAAAAACTGTTTTTT
TRBV4-1	TRBJ2-7	TRBD1	few	CASSQGTGRYNEQYF	TGCGCCAGCAGCCAAGGGACAGGGCGCTACAATGAGCAGTACTTC
TRBV6-6	TRBJ1-2	.	.	CASSEPGANYGYTF	TGTGCCAGCAGTGAGCCAGGGGCTAACTATGGCTACACCTTC
TRBV20-1	TRBJ2-5	TRBD2	few	CSALSALAAQETQYF	TGCAGTGCCCTATCCGCACTAGCGGCCCAAGAGACCCAGTACTTC
TRBV4-1	TRBJ2-1	TRBD2	once	CASSPGLVAGGPVDNEQFF	TGCGCCAGCAGCCCGGGATTGGTAGCGGGAGGCCCCGTCGACAATGAGCAGTTCTTC
TRBV7-3	TRBJ1-1	.	.	CASSLTGGAQNTEAFF	TGTGCCAGCAGCTTAACCGGGGGGGCTCAGAACACTGAAGCTTTCTTT
TRBV27	TRBJ1-2	.	.	CASSLWQSSGGPYGYTF	TGTGCCAGCAGTTTATGGCAGTCATCTGGCGGCCCTTATGGCTACACCTTC
TRBV6-2/TRBV6-3	TRBJ2-7	TRBD2	.	CASSLRTSGRPEGYEQYF	TGTGCCAGCAGTTTACGGACTAGCGGGAGGCCCGAGGGCTACGAGCAGTACTTC
TRBV12-3/TRBV12-4	TRBJ1-2	.	.	CASRVDKEHGYTF	TGTGCCAGCAGGGTTGACAAAGAACATGGCTACACCTTC
TRBV4-1	TRBJ2-4	.	few	CASSQVGLNGAKNIQYF	TGCGCCAGCAGCCAAGTTGGTCTTAATGGAGCCAAAAACATTCAGTACTTC
TRBV3-1	TRBJ2-7	.	.	CASSQAFRREQYF	TGTGCCAGCAGCCAAGCTTTCCGTCGTGAGCAGTACTTC
TRBV19	TRBJ2-5	TRBD1	.	CASSDDRGQTQYF	TGTGCCAGTAGTGACGACAGGGGGCAGACCCAGTACTTC
TRBV7-2	TRBJ2-2	TRBD2	.	CASSFFGGGNTGELFF	TGTGCCAGCAGCTTTTTTGGGGGGGGGAACACCGGGGAGCTGTTTTTT
TRBV27	TRBJ2-7	.	.	CASSFPAQGRSSYEQYF	TGTGCCAGCAGTTTTCCCGCCCAGGGGAGAAGCTCCTACGAGCAGTACTTC
TRBV7-2	TRBJ2-3	.	.	CASSGAEDTQYF	TGTGCCAGCAGCGGTGCAGAAGATACGCAGTATTTT
TRBV12-3/TRBV12-4	TRBJ2-1	TRBD2	.	CASSYGRPTSGEQFF	TGTGCCAGCAGTTACGGGAGGCCAACCTCCGGTGAGCAGTTCTTC
TRBV7-2	TRBJ1-5	.	.	CASSVGQGRSPRHF	TGTGCCAGCAGCGTAGGGCAGGGGCGATCGCCCCGGCATTTT
TRBV6-2/TRBV6-3	TRBJ2-5	.	.	CASSQDSQEETQYF	TGTGCCAGCAGTCAGGACTCACAAGAAGAGACCCAGTACTTC
TRBV5-4	TRBJ2-7	.	.	CASSRGSAASSYNEQYF	TGTGCCAGCAGCAGGGGCTCAGCGGCAAGCTCCTACAATGAGCAGTACTTC
TRBV25-1	TRBJ2-3	.	few	CASSENQADTQYF	TGTGCCAGCAGTGAGAACCAGGCAGATACGCAGTATTTT